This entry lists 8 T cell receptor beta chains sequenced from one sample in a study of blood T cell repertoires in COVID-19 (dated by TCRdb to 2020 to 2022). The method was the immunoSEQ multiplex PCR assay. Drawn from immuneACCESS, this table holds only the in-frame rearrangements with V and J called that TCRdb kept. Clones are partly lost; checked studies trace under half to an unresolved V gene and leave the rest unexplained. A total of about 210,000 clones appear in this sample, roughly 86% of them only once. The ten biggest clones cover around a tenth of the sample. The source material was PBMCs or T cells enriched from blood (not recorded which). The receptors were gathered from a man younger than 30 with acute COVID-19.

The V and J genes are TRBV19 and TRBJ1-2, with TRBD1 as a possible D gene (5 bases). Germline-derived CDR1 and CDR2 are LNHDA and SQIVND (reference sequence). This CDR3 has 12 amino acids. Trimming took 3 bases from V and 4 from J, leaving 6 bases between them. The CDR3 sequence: CASSMTVYGYTF. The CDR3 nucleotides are TGTGCCAGTAGTATGACAGTCTATGGCTACACCTTC.

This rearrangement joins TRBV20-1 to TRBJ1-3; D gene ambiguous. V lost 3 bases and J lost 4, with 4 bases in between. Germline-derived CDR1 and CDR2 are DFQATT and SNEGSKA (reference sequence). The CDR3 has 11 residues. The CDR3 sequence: CSARGGNTIYF. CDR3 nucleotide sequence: TGCAGTGCTAGGGGCGGAAACACCATATATTTT.

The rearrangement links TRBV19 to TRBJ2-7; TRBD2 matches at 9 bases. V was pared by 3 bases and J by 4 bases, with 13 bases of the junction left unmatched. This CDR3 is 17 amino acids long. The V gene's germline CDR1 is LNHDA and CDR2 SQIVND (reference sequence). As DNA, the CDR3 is TGTGCCAGTAGTATCGCTTACTTTAGCGGGAGTACTTACGAGCAGTACTTC. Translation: CASSIAYFSGSTYEQYF.

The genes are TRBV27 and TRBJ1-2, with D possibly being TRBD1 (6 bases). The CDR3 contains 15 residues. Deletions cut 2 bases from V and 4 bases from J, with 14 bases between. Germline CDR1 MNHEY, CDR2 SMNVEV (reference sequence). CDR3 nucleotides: TGTGCCAGCAGTTTAGGGGGCCGGGCCTCCTATGGCTACACCTTC. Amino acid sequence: CASSLGGRASYGYTF.

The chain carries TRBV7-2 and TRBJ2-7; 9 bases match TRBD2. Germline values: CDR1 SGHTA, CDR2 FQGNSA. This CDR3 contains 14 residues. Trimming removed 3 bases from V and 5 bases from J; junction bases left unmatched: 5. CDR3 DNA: TGTGCCAGCAGCTTTGGCGGGAGGGGGAACGAGCAGTACTTC. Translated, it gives CASSFGGRGNEQYF.

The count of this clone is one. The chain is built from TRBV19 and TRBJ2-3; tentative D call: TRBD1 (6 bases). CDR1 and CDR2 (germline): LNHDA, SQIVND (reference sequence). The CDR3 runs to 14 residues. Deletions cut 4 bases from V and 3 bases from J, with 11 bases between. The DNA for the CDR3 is TGTGCCAGTAGTACCAGGACAGCTACAGATACGCAGTATTTT. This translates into CASSTRTATDTQYF.

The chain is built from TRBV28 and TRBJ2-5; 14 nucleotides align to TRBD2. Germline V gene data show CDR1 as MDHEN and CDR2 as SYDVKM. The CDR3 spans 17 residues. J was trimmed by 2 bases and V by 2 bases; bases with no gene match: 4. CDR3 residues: CASSLGTSGGLQETQYF. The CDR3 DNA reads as TGTGCCAGCAGTTTAGGGACTAGCGGGGGCCTTCAAGAGACCCAGTACTTC.

The CDR3 region has the DNA TGTGCCAGCAGCTTATGGGGACAGAGCTCCTACAATGAGCAGTTCTTC. Its translation: CASSLWGQSSYNEQFF. The V call is TRBV7-3, the J call TRBJ2-1, with 7 nucleotides matching TRBD1. V lost 2 bases and J lost 0; bases outside the gene matches: 4. CDR1 and CDR2 from the germline V gene are SGHTA and FQGTGA. The CDR3 runs 16 residues.